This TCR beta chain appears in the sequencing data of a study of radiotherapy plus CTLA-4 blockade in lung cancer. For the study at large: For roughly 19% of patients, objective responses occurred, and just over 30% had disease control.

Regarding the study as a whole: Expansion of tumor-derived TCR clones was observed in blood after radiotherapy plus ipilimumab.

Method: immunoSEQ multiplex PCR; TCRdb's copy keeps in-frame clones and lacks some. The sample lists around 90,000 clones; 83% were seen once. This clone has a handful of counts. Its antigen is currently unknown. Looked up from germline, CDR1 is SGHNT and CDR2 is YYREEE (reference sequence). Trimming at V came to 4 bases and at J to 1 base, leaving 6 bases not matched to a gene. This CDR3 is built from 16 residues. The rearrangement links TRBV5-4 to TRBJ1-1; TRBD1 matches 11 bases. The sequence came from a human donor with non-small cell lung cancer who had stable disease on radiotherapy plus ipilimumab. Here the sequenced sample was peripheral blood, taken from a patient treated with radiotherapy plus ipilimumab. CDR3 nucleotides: TGTGCCAGCAGCACCCCCGGGACAGGGGGGAACACTGAAGCTTTCTTT. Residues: CASSTPGTGGNTEAFF.